The entry below gives a single T cell receptor (beta chain) sequence along with its context. Its antigen is currently unknown. This sample was taken from a study of memory CD4+ T cells and cytomegalovirus serostatus. Study-level results: Repertoires predicted CMV serostatus with median bootstrapped AUC of about 0.95. Each of approximately 63 CMV-associated TCRbeta sequences occurred in one to five individuals.

The sort gate was single viable CD3+CD4+CD8-CD45RO+ cells for memory CD4+ T cells. Sequencing used immunoSEQ multiplex PCR; TCRdb keeps in-frame clones, though not all of them. The repertoire holds about 82,000 clones, with approximately 80% as singletons. Germline V CDR1 and CDR2: SGHAT, FQNNGV. The V gene end was trimmed by 3 bases and the J gene end by 2 bases; junction bases not matched to a gene: 4. The CDR3 is 16 residues long. This TCR was recovered from an adult in good health and CMV-seronegative. Input material: memory CD4+ T cells from blood. The chain combines TRBV11-2 with TRBJ1-6; 7 nucleotides align to TRBD1. For the CDR3, the DNA is TGTGCCAGCAGCTTCACCGGGACAGCCTATAATTCACCCCTCCACTTT. It codes for CASSFTGTAYNSPLHF.